The TCR beta chain under discussion was sequenced for a study of regulatory T cells in long-lasting Graves disease. The sample's time point: newly diagnosed GD, antithyroid drugs for less than 3 months. Scientists built the TCR library using RNA that was extracted from PBMCs. The patients were drawn from one endocrinology department in Xi'an, China. Germline CDR1 is KGHSH and CDR2 is LQKENI. The V segment lost 3 bases and the J segment 0 bases; nucleotides outside the gene matches: 6. The CDR3 spans 17 residues. TCR beta libraries were built with iRepertoire HTBI primers and Arm-PCR of CDR3 regions. TCRdb independently ran MiXCR on the multiplex PCR reads; one entry per CDR3 protein. The sample has 350,000 to 500,000 distinct CDR3 sequences, about a sixth seen once. This clonotype was picked up many times. In addition, the sample was reused for a study of T cells in Graves' hyperthyroidism and ophthalmopathy. That paper states: Most thyroid clonotypes with frequency above 0.001 were detected in blood.

This specimen consisted of peripheral blood mononuclear cells (PBMCs), obtained at new diagnosis, from a patient treated with antithyroid drugs. This clonotype originated in a woman younger than 45 with Graves disease. The chain has TRBV18 and TRBJ1-1, with 11 bases fitting TRBD1. The CDR3 loop is CASSPGTGGIMNTEAFF. CDR3 coding DNA: TGTGCCAGCTCACCCGGGACAGGGGGAATAATGAACACTGAAGCTTTCTTT.